The entry that follows covers one T cell receptor (beta chain) sequence. Its target is unknown. This entry is derived from a study of shared clonotypes between healthy human individuals. The study's findings and limits: Clonotypes shared by all four sorted-subset donors had higher generation probabilities than non-shared clonotypes.

This CDR3 contains 15 residues. V lost 2 bases, J lost 10 bases, and 20 bases lay in between. The V gene's germline CDR1 is SEHNR and CDR2 FQNEAQ (reference sequence). Sequencing was at deep level. Produced via immunoSEQ multiplex PCR; TCRdb's table is partial and in-frame only. The sample holds millions of clones, over 85% seen once. This sequence originates from a man between 18 and 29 years old in good health. Some clones in this sample may be carry-over from other donors' samples. The rearrangement links TRBV7-9 to TRBJ1-1; D is unresolved. The sample was naive CD4+ T cells from PBMCs. The subset is: CD45RA+ positively selected. The CDR3 DNA sequence: TGTGCCAGCAGCTTATACTCGACCCAGGCGGTCCTAGCTTTCTTT. It encodes CASSLYSTQAVLAFF.